A single sample gave rise to the 11 T cell receptor beta chains below, sequenced in a study of cytomegalovirus exposure and HLA in healthy donors. Use of 60 Vbeta and 13 Jbeta primers characterized the PCR. This table comes from immunoSEQ multiplex PCR, and its TCRdb copy is limited to in-frame clones, with some not included. The sample contains 180,000 or so clones, under 90% of which appear only once. Sequencing input: PBMCs. The receptors were gathered from a boy aged 2 to 9 in good health and CMV-seronegative.

The CDR3 spells CAWSLGGTATNEKLFF. CDR3 coding DNA: TGTGCCTGGAGCCTCGGGGGAACTGCAACTAATGAAAAACTGTTTTTT. The chain has TRBV30 and TRBJ1-4, with D perhaps matching TRBD1 (5 bases). CDR3 length equals 16 residues. V lost 3 bases to trimming and J lost 0 bases, with 14 bases between them. Germline assignment: CDR1 GTSNPN and CDR2 SVGIG (reference sequence).

This chain connects TRBV7-9 to TRBJ2-3; 7 bases match TRBD1. The ends lost 7 bases at V and 2 bases at J; junction bases unmatched: 6. The V gene's germline CDR1 is SEHNR and CDR2 FQNEAQ (reference sequence). The CDR3 is 14 residues long. The CDR3 region is CASTDGTDTDTQYF. In nucleotides, the CDR3 is TGTGCCAGCACCGACGGGACAGACACAGATACGCAGTATTTT.

The chain is built from TRBV7-2 and TRBJ2-3; 9 positions match TRBD2. V lost 0 bases, J lost 1 base, and 8 bases stayed unmatched. Germline lookup yields CDR1 SGHTA and CDR2 FQGNSA. The CDR3 is made up of 18 amino acids. The CDR3 bases are TGTGCCAGCAGCTTAGCGGCTAGCGGGGTTGGGGGCACAGATACGCAGTATTTT. Protein: CASSLAASGVGGTDTQYF.

The rearrangement joins TRBV5-5 to TRBJ2-4, with D possibly being TRBD2 (6 bases). Germline lookup yields CDR1 SGHKS and CDR2 YYEKEE (reference sequence). This CDR3 has 15 amino acids. Trimming took off 2 bases at V and 15 bases at J, with 24 bases between the two ends. CDR3 in amino acids: CASSLDGGATPRRYF. The CDR3 coding sequence is TGTGCCAGCAGCTTAGATGGAGGGGCCACGCCTCGCCGGTACTTC.

CDR3 sequence reads: CASSQGNSEKLFF. The CDR3 nucleotides are TGCGCCAGCAGCCAAGGAAACAGTGAAAAACTGTTTTTT. The chain links TRBV4-3 to TRBJ1-4; D not resolved. The CDR3 is 13 amino acids. V lost 1 base and J 7 bases, leaving 7 bases between the germline ends. Germline values: CDR1 LGHNA, CDR2 YSLEER.

This rearrangement joins TRBV19 to TRBJ1-2; a possible D gene is TRBD1 (6 bases). The CDR3 is made up of 16 amino acids. Trimming cost V 5 bases and J 2 bases, with 18 bases left between them. Germline assignment: CDR1 LNHDA and CDR2 SQIVND (reference sequence). The CDR3 spells CASSATGFRYNYGYTF. In DNA, the CDR3 is TGTGCCAGTAGTGCAACAGGGTTTCGCTACAACTATGGCTACACCTTC.

The V and J genes are TRBV13 and TRBJ1-2, with 8 bases identical to TRBD1. V trimming: 3 bases; J trimming: 0 bases; junction bases outside the gene matches: 9. The CDR3 runs 17 residues. Germline loops: CDR1 PRHDT, CDR2 FYEKMQ (reference sequence). CDR3 nucleotides: TGTGCCAGCAGCTTTTTGGTGGACAGGGACACTAACTATGGCTACACCTTC. Translated: CASSFLVDRDTNYGYTF.

The chain employs TRBV2 and TRBJ2-7; possible D gene TRBD2, 6 bases. V dropped 8 bases and J dropped 6 bases, with 11 bases sitting between them. This CDR3 has 11 residues. Germline CDR1 SNHLY, CDR2 FYNNEI. The CDR3 spells CASGGDGEQYF. Here the CDR3 DNA reads TGTGCCAGCGGCGGGGACGGCGAGCAGTACTTC.

The chain joins TRBV27 to TRBJ2-3; the D gene is possibly TRBD1 (5 bases). This CDR3 contains 12 residues. CDR1 MNHEY and CDR2 SMNVEV come from the germline V gene (reference sequence). The V and J ends lost 6 bases and 8 bases respectively, with 12 bases between them. The CDR3 sequence: CASSAGPSTQYF. The CDR3 nucleotides are TGTGCCAGCAGCGCAGGGCCCAGTACGCAGTATTTT.

The sample holds a few counts of this clone. The chain combines TRBV12-5 with TRBJ2-5; 15 bases align to TRBD2. The V gene end was trimmed by 5 bases and the J gene end by 9 bases; junction bases not matched to a gene: 7. Germline V gene sequence: CDR1 LGHNT, CDR2 FRNRAP. CDR3 length: 15 amino acids. The DNA for the CDR3 is TGTGCTAGTGGTCCCGGACTAGCGGGGGGGCTGGCCCAGTACTTC. Translating gives CASGPGLAGGLAQYF.

V gene TRBV9 combines with J gene TRBJ1-3; TRBD1 is a possible D gene (6 bases). CDR1 is SGDLS, CDR2 YYNGEE, per germline. The CDR3 has 14 amino acids. V was clipped by 1 base and J by 7 bases, with 12 bases between them. CDR3 amino acids: CASSVSGEGNTIYF. CDR3 nucleotides: TGTGCCAGCAGCGTATCAGGGGAGGGCAACACCATATATTTT.